This entry lists 8 T cell receptor beta chains sequenced from one sample in a study of response to subunit inactivated influenza vaccine. Each CDR3 protein gets one entry after TCRdb re-called the RT-PCR reads with MiXCR. The profile covers 500,000 to 550,000 distinct CDR3 sequences, with roughly 25% appearing a single time and around 2.8% taken by the ten largest. These data were likewise used in another study, on T cells expressing NK-cell markers. That study reports: It was by 5'RACE template switching with UMIs that TCR beta cDNA was made.

This material consisted of CD4+ T cells sorted from PBMCs, taken approximately 12 days after vaccination. These receptors all come from a man aged 50 to 60 who received an inactivated influenza vaccine.

This clonotype was seen once. V usage is TRBV20-1 and J usage is TRBJ1-6; the match to TRBD1 covers 7 bases. J was trimmed by 10 bases and V by 6 bases; bases with no gene match: 9. The germline V gene encodes CDR1 DFQATT and CDR2 SNEGSKA (reference sequence). The CDR3 is made up of 13 amino acids. CDR3 amino acids: CSASVGGPSPLHF. The CDR3 DNA sequence: TGCAGTGCGAGTGTAGGGGGCCCCTCACCCCTCCACTTT.

The chain carries TRBV29-1 and TRBJ2-1, with a possible D match to TRBD2 (7 bases). V dropped 3 bases and J dropped 8 bases, with 14 bases sitting between them. The CDR3 runs to 13 residues. Germline-derived CDR1 and CDR2 are SQVTM and ANQGSEA. DNA of the CDR3: TGCAGCGTTGACGGGGGGCCTGGCTATGAGCAGTTCTTC. It yields the protein CSVDGGPGYEQFF.

J is TRBJ2-3 and V is TRBV4-2; 11 positions match TRBD2. The germline gives CDR1 LGHNA, CDR2 YNFKEQ. The V and J ends lost 2 bases and 2 bases, in that order; junction bases with no gene match: 9. The CDR3 has 18 residues. The CDR3 sequence: CASSQNLRTSGYTDTQYF. CDR3 nucleotide sequence: TGTGCCAGCAGCCAAAATCTTCGGACTAGCGGGTACACAGATACGCAGTATTTT.

The chain joins TRBV2 to TRBJ1-1; 8 nucleotides match TRBD1. Trimming removed 7 bases from V and 1 base from J; junction bases left unmatched: 5. The CDR3 has 14 residues. Germline CDR1 reads SNHLY; CDR2 reads FYNNEI. In nucleotides, the CDR3 is TGTGCCAGCAAGACAGGGGTCTCGAACACTGAAGCTTTCTTT. It is translated as CASKTGVSNTEAFF.

The V gene is TRBV9, the J gene TRBJ2-1, with TRBD2 matching over 7 bases. The V segment lost 4 bases and the J segment 8 bases; nucleotides outside the gene matches: 21. Germline-derived CDR1 and CDR2 are SGDLS and YYNGEE. The CDR3 runs to 18 residues. DNA of the CDR3: TGTGCCAGCAGCCCTAAGGGGACTATACTATCTCCTTTGGATGAGCAGTTCTTC. This gives the protein CASSPKGTILSPLDEQFF.

The chain uses TRBV11-2 and TRBJ2-7; TRBD1 matches at 8 bases. Trimming at V came to 1 base and at J to 2 bases, leaving 4 bases not matched to a gene. Germline loops: CDR1 SGHAT, CDR2 FQNNGV. The CDR3 has 15 amino acids. The CDR3 reads CASSLGQGFAYEQYF. The CDR3 DNA reads TGTGCCAGCAGCTTAGGACAGGGGTTTGCCTACGAGCAGTACTTC.

This chain connects TRBV12-3 or TRBV12-4 to TRBJ1-6; no reliable D call. The ends were cut back, 3 bases at V and 11 bases at J, with 23 bases in the middle. The CDR3 extends over 17 amino acids. The CDR3 sequence: CASSFPHPRRRLPPLHF. In nucleotides, the CDR3 is TGTGCCAGCAGTTTTCCCCACCCCAGGCGCCGGCTGCCACCCCTCCACTTT.

The gene calls are TRBV10-3 and TRBJ2-7; D possibly corresponds to TRBD1 (6 bases). The V and J ends lost 6 bases and 5 bases respectively, with 11 bases between them. This CDR3 is built from 12 residues. CDR1 and CDR2 from the germline V gene are ENHRY and SYGVKD. The CDR3 sequence is CAIREAGDEQYF. The CDR3 DNA follows: TGTGCCATCAGGGAAGCAGGGGACGAGCAGTACTTC.